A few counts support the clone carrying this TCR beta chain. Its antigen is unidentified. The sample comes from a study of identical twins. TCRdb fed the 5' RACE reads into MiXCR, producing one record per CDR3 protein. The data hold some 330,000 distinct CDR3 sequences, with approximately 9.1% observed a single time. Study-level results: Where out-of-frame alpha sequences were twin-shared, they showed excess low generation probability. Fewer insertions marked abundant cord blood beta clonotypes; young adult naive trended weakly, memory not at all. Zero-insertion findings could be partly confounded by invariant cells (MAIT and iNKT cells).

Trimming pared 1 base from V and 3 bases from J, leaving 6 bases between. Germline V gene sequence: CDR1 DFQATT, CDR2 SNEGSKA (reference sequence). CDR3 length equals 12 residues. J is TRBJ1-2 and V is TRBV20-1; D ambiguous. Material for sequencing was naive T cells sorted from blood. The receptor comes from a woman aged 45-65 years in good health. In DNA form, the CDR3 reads TGCAGTGCTAGAGCGGAGGACTATGGCTACACCTTC. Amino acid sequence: CSARAEDYGYTF.